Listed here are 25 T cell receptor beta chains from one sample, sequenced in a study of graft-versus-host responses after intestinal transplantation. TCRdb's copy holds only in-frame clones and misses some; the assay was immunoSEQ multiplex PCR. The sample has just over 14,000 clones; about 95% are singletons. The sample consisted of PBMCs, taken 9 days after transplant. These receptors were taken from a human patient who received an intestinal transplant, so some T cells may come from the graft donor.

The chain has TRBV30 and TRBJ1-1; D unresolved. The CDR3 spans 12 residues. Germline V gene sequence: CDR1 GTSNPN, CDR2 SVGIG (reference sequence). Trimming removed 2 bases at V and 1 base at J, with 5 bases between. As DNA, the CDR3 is TGTGCCTGGAGTTGGGGGAACACTGAAGCTTTCTTT. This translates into CAWSWGNTEAFF.

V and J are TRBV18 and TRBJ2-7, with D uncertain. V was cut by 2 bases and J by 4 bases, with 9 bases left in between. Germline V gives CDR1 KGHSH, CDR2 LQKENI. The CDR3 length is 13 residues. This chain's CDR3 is CASSPGSDYEQYF. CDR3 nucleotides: TGTGCCAGCTCACCAGGGTCCGATTACGAGCAGTACTTC. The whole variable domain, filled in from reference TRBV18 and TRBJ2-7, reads NAGVMQNPRHLVRRRGQEARLRCSPMKGHSHVYWYRQLPEEGLKFMVYLQKENIIDESGMPKERFSAEFPKEGPSILRIQQVVRGDSAAYFCASSPGSDYEQYFGPGTRLTVT.

As DNA, the CDR3 is TGTGCCAGTAGTCTCGACGTCACCTACGAGCAGTACTTC. Translating gives CASSLDVTYEQYF. This sequence joins TRBV19 and TRBJ2-7; no clear D. Germline values: CDR1 LNHDA, CDR2 SQIVND (reference sequence). V lost 5 bases to trimming and J lost 2 bases, with 10 bases between them. The CDR3 consists of 13 residues.

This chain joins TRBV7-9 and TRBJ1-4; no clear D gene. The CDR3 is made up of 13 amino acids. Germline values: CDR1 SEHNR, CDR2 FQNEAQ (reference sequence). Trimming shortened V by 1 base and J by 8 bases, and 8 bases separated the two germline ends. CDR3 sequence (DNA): TGTGCCAGCAGCTTAGTAGGTGGGGAAAAACTGTTTTTT. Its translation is CASSLVGGEKLFF.

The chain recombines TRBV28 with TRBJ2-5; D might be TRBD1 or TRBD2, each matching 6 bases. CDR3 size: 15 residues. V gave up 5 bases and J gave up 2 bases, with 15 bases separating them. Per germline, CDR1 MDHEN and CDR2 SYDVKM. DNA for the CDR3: TGTGCCAGCAGTCCGACGGAGGGGGTACAAGAGACCCAGTACTTC. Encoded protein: CASSPTEGVQETQYF.

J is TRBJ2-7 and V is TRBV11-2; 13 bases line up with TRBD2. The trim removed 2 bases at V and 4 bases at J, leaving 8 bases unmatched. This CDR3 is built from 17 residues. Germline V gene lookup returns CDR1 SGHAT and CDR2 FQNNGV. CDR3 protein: CASSLPNTTSGGYEQYF. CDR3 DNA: TGTGCCAGCAGCTTACCGAACACGACTAGCGGGGGGTACGAGCAGTACTTC.

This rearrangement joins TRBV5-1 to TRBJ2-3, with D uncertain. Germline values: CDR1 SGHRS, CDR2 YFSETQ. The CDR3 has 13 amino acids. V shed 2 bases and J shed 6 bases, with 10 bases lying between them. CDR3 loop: CASSFEVRDTQYF. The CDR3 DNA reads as TGCGCCAGCAGCTTTGAGGTTAGGGATACGCAGTATTTT.

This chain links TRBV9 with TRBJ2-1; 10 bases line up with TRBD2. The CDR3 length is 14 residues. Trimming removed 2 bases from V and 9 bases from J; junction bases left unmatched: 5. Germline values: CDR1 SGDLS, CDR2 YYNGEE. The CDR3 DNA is TGTGCCAGCAGCGTGGGGACTAGCGTCGGTGAGCAGTTCTTC. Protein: CASSVGTSVGEQFF.

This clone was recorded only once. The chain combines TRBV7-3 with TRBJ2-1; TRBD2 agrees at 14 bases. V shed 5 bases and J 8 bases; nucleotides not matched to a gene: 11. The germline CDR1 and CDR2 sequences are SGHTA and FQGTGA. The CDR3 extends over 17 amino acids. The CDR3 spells CASSPNLGLAGVDEQFF. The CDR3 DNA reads TGTGCCAGCAGCCCTAACCTGGGACTAGCGGGGGTCGATGAGCAGTTCTTC.

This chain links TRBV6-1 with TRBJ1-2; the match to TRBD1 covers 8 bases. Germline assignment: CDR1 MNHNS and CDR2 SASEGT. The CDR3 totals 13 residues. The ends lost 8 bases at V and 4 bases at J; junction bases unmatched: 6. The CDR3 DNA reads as TGTGCCAGCCGGGACAGGATTTCCTATGGCTACACCTTC. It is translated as CASRDRISYGYTF.

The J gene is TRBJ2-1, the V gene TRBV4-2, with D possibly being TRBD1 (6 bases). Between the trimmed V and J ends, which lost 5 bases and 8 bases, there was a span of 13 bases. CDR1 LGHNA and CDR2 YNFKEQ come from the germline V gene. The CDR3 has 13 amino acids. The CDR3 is CASSFKGEHEQFF. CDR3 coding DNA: TGTGCCAGCAGCTTTAAGGGGGAGCATGAGCAGTTCTTC.

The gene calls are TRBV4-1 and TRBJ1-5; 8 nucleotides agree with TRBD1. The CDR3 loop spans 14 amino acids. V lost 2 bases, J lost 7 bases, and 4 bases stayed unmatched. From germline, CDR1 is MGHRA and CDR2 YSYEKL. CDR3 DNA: TGCGCCAGCAGCCAAAATGCAGGGGGCCAGCCCCAGCATTTT. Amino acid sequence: CASSQNAGGQPQHF.

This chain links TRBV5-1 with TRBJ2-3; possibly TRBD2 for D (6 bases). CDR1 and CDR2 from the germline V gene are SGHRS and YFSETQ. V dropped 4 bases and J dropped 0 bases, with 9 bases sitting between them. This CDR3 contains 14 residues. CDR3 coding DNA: TGCGCCAGCAGCGGCGGGACTAGCACAGATACGCAGTATTTT. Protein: CASSGGTSTDTQYF.

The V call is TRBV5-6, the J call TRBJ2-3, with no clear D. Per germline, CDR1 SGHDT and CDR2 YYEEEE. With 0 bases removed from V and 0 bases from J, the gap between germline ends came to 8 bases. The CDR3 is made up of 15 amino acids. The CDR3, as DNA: TGTGCCAGCAGCTTGGTTGGCAGAAGCACAGATACGCAGTATTTT. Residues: CASSLVGRSTDTQYF.

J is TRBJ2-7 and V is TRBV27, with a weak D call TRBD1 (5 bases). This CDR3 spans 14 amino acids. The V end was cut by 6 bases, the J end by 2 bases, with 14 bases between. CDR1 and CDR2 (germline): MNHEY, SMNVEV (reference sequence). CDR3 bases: TGTGCCAGCAGCCCCCAGGGTACCCCCTACGAGCAGTACTTC. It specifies CASSPQGTPYEQYF.

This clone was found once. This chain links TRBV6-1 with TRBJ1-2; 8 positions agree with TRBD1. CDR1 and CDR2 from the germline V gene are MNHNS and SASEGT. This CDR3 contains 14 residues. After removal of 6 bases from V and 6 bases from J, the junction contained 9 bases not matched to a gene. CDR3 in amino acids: CASRRTGLGDGYTF. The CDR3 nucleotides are TGTGCCAGCAGGAGGACAGGGCTCGGTGATGGCTACACCTTC.

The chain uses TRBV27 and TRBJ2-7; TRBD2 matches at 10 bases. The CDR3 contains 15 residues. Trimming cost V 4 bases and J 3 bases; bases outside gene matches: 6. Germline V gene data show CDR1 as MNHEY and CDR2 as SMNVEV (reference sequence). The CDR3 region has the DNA TGTGCCAGCAGTTCCCCCGGGACTAGCGTCTACGAGCAGTACTTC. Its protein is CASSSPGTSVYEQYF.

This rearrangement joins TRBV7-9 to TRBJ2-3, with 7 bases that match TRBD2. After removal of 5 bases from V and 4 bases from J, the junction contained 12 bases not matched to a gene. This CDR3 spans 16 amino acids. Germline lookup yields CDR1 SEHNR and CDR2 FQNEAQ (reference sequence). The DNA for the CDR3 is TGTGCCAGCAGCACCTCGGGGGGAGCACAGGCAGATACGCAGTATTTT. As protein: CASSTSGGAQADTQYF.

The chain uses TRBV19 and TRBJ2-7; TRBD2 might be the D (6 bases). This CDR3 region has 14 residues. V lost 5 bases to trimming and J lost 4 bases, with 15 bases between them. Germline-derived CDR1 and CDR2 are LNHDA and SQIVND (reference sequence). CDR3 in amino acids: CASSRRDLQYEQYF. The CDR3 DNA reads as TGTGCCAGTAGTCGGAGGGACTTACAGTACGAGCAGTACTTC.

The CDR3 region is CARSLRLFRETQYF. CDR3 in DNA: TGTGCCAGAAGCTTGAGACTATTCAGGGAGACCCAGTACTTC. The rearrangement joins TRBV5-3 to TRBJ2-5, with a tentative D call TRBD2 (5 bases). TRBV5-3 falls under the ORF class, with uncertain function. The CDR3 covers 14 residues. The V and J ends lost 1 base and 5 bases respectively, with 12 bases between them.

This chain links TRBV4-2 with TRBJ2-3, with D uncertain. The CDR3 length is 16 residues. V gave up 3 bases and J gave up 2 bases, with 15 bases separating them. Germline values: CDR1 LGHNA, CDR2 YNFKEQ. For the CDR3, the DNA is TGTGCCAGCAGCCAGGCCCGAGGCTTTACCACAGATACGCAGTATTTT. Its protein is CASSQARGFTTDTQYF.

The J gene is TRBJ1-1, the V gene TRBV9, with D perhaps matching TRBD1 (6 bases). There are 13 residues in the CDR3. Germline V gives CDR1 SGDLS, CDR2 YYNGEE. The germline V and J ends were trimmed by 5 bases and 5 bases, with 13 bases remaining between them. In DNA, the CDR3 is TGTGCCAGCAGTCTCGGGGGCGAAACTGAAGCTTTCTTT. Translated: CASSLGGETEAFF.

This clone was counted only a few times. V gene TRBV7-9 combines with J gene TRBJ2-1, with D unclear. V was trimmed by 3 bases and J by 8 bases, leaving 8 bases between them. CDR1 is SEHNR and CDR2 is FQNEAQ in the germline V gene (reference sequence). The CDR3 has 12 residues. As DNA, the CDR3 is TGTGCCAGCAGCTTTAGGGTCGATGAGCAGTTCTTC. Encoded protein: CASSFRVDEQFF. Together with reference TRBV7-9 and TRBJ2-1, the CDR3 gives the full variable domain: DTGVSQNPRHKITKRGQNVTFRCDPISEHNRLYWYRQTLGQGPEFLTYFQNEAQLEKSRLLSDRFSAERPKGSFSTLEIQRTEQGDSAMYLCASSFRVDEQFFGPGTRLTVL.

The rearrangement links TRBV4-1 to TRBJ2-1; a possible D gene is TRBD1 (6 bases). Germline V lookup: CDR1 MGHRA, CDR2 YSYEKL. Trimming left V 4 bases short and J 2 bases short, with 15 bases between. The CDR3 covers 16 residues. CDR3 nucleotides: TGCGCCAGCAGCCCTTACCTCCGGGACACCTACAATGAGCAGTTCTTC. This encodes CASSPYLRDTYNEQFF.

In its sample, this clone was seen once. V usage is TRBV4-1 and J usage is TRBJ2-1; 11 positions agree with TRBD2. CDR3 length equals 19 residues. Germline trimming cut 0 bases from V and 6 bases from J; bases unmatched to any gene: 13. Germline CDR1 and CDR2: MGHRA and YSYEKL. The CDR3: CASSQDPGFSGRATNEQFF. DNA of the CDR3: TGCGCCAGCAGCCAAGATCCGGGTTTTAGCGGGAGGGCAACCAATGAGCAGTTCTTC.